This TCR beta chain was observed in a study of graft-versus-host responses after intestinal transplantation. Overall study context: Every transplant recipient was induced with anti-thymocyte globulin, then maintained on tacrolimus and steroids for approximately three years.

Regarding this clone: The antigen remains unidentified.

Method: immunoSEQ multiplex PCR; TCRdb's copy keeps in-frame clones and lacks some. The sample includes 85,000 to 100,000 clones, 85% to 95% seen only once; the top ten take over 0.06%. The origin of this receptor is a human donor who was the organ donor for an intestinal transplant. This sample comprised unstimulated CD8+ T cells sorted from spleen or lymph node cells, obtained before transplant.

Here the CDR3 DNA reads TGTGCCAGTAGTATAGAAGCGGGAGGGTACGAGCAGTACTTC. As protein: CASSIEAGGYEQYF. The chain carries TRBV19 and TRBJ2-7; 10 positions match TRBD2. CDR1 and CDR2 from the germline V gene are LNHDA and SQIVND (reference sequence). This CDR3 has 14 residues. V dropped 0 bases and J dropped 4; count of bases not matched to a gene: 0.